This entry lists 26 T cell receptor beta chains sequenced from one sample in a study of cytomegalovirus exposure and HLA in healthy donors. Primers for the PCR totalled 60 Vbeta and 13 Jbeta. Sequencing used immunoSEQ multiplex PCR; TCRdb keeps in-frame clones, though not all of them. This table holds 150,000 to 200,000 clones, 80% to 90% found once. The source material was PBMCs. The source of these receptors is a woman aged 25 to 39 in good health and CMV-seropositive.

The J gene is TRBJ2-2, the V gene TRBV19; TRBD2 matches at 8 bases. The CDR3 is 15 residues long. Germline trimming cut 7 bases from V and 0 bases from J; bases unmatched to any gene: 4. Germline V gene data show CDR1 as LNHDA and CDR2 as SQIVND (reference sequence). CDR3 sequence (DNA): TGTGCCAGTAACCTGGGACTAGCGAACACCGGGGAGCTGTTTTTT. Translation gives CASNLGLANTGELFF. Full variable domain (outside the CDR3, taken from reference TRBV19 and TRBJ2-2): DGGITQSPKYLFRKEGQNVTLSCEQNLNHDAMYWYRQDPGQGLRLIYYSQIVNDFQKGDIAEGYSVSREKKESFPLTVTSAQKNPTAFYLCASNLGLANTGELFFGEGSRLTVL.

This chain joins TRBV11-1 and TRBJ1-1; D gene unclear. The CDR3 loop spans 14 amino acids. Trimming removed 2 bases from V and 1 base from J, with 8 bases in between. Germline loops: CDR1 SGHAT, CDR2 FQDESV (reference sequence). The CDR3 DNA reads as TGTGCCAGCAGCTTAAGCGAAAAGAACACTGAAGCTTTCTTT. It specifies CASSLSEKNTEAFF.

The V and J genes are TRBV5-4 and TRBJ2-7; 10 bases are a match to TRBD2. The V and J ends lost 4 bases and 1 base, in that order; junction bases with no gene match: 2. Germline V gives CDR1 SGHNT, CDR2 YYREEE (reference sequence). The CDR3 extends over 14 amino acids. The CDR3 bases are TGTGCCAGCAGCAGCGGGGGGGCGTCCTACGAGCAGTACTTC. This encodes CASSSGGASYEQYF.

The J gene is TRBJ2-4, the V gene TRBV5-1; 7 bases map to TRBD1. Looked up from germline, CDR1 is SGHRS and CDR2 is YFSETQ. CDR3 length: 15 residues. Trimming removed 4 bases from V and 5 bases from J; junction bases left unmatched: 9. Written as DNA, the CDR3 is TGCGCCAGCAGCGTCGGGACAGTGGCCGAAAACATTCAGTACTTC. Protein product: CASSVGTVAENIQYF.

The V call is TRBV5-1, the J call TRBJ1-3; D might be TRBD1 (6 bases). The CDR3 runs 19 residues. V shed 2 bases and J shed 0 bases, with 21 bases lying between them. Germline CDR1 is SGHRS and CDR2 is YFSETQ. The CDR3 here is CASSFFPGPGESSGNTIYF. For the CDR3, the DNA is TGCGCCAGCAGCTTTTTTCCCGGCCCAGGGGAAAGCTCTGGAAACACCATATATTTT.

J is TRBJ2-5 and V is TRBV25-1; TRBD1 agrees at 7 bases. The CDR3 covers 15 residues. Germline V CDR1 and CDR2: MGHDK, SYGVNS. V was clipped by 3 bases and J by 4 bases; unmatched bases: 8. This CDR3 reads CASSDGKTGTETQYF. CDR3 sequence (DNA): TGTGCCAGCAGTGACGGAAAGACAGGGACAGAGACCCAGTACTTC. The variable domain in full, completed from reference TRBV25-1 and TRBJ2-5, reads EADIYQTPRYLVIGTGKKITLECSQTMGHDKMYWYQQDPGMELHLIHYSYGVNSTEKGDLSSESTVSRIRTEHFPLTLESARPSHTSQYLCASSDGKTGTETQYFGPGTRLLVL.

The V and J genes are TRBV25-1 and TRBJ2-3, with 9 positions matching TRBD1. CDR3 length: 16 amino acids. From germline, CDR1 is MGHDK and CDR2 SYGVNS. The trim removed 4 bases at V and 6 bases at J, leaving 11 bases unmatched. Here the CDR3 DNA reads TGTGCCAGCAGTGGGTTACAGGGGGCGAACGTGGATACGCAGTATTTT. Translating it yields CASSGLQGANVDTQYF.

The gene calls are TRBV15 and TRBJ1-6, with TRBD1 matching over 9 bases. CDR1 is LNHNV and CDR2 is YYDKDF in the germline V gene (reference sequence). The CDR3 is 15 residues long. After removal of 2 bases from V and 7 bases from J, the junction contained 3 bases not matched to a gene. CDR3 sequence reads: CATSRRTGENSPLHF. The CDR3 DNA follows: TGTGCCACCAGCAGAAGGACAGGGGAAAATTCACCCCTCCACTTT.

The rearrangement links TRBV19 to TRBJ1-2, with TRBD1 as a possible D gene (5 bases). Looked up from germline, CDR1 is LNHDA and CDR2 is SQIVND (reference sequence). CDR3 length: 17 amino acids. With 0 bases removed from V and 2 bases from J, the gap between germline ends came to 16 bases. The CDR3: CASSIDREGSLNYGYTF. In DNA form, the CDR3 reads TGTGCCAGTAGTATAGACAGGGAAGGATCCCTGAACTATGGCTACACCTTC.

The chain's CDR3 is CATSRAGQGVGYEQYF. CDR3 bases: TGTGCCACCAGCAGAGCGGGACAGGGTGTAGGCTACGAGCAGTACTTC. The rearrangement links TRBV15 to TRBJ2-7, with TRBD1 identical over 9 bases. CDR3 length: 16 amino acids. Trimming cost V 1 base and J 3 bases; bases outside gene matches: 7. CDR1 is LNHNV, CDR2 YYDKDF, per germline (reference sequence).

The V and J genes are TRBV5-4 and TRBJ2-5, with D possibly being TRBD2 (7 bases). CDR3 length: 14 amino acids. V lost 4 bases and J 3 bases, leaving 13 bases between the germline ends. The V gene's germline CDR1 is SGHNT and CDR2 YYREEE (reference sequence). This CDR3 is CASSPLGGEETQYF. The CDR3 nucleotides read TGTGCCAGCAGCCCCCTAGGGGGGGAAGAGACCCAGTACTTC.

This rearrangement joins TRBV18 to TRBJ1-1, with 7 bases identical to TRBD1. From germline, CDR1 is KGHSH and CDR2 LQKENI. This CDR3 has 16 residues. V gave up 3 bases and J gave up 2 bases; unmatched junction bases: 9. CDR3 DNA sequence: TGTGCCAGCTCACCCTTTGCCGGGACAGAAAACACTGAAGCTTTCTTT. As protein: CASSPFAGTENTEAFF.

The DNA of the CDR3 is TGTGCCAGCAGTTTAAAGATCGCAGGGGGCGCTAATGGCTACACCTTC. Encoded protein: CASSLKIAGGANGYTF. The V and J genes are TRBV27 and TRBJ1-2, with 8 bases fitting TRBD1. This CDR3 region has 16 residues. Per germline, CDR1 MNHEY and CDR2 SMNVEV (reference sequence). V dropped 2 bases and J dropped 6; count of bases not matched to a gene: 11.

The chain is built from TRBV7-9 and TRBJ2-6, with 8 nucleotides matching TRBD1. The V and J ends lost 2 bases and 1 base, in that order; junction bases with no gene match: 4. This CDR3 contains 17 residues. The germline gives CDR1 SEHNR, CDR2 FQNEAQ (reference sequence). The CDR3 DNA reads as TGTGCCAGCAGCTTACCACAGGGGGAATCTGGGGCCAACGTCCTGACTTTC. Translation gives CASSLPQGESGANVLTF.

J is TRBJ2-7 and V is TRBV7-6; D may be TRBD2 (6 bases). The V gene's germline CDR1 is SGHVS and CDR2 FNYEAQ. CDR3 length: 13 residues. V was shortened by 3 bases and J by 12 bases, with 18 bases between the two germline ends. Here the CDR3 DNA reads TGTGCCAGCAGCTTGGCCGGGGGAAGACCTTTGTACTTC. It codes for CASSLAGGRPLYF. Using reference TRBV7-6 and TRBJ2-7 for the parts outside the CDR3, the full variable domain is GAGVSQSPRYKVTKRGQDVALRCDPISGHVSLYWYRQALGQGPEFLTYFNYEAQQDKSGLPNDRFSAERPEGSISTLTIQRTEQRDSAMYRCASSLAGGRPLYFGPGTRLTVT.

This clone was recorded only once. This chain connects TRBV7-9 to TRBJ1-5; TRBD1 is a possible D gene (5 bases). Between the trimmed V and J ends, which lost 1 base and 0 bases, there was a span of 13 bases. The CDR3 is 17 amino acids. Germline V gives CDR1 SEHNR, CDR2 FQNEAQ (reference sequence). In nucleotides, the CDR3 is TGTGCCAGCAGCTTAGGGGCGACAGTTTATAGCAATCAGCCCCAGCATTTT. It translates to CASSLGATVYSNQPQHF.

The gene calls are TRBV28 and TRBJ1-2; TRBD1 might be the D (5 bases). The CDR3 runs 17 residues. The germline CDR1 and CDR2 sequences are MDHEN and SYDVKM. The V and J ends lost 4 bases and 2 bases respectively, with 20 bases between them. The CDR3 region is CASSSPGAEDGNYGYTF. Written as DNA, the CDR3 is TGTGCCAGCAGTTCCCCTGGGGCCGAGGACGGAAACTATGGCTACACCTTC.

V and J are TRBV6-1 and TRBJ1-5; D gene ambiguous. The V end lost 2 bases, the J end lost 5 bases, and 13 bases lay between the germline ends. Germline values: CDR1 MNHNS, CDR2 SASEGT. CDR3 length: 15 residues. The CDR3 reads CASSESAGLYQPQHF. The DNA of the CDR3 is TGTGCCAGCAGTGAATCTGCAGGTCTGTATCAGCCCCAGCATTTT.

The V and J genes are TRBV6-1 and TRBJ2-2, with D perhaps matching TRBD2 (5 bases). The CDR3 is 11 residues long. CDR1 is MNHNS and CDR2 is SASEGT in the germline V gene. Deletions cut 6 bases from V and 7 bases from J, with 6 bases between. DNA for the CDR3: TGTGCCAGCAGGGACTTCGGGGAGCTGTTTTTT. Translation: CASRDFGELFF.

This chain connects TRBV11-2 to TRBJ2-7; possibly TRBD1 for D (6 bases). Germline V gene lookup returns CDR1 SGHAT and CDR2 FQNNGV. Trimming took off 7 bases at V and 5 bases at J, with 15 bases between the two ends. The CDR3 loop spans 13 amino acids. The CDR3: CASKIQGRNEQYF. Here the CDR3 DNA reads TGTGCCAGCAAGATACAGGGAAGGAACGAGCAGTACTTC.

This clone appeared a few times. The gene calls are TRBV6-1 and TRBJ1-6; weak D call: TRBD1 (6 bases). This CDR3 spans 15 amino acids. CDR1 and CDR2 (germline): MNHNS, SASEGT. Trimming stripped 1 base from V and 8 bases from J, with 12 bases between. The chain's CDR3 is CASSEGGEGDSPLHF. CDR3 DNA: TGTGCCAGCAGTGAAGGTGGGGAGGGGGATTCACCCCTCCACTTT.

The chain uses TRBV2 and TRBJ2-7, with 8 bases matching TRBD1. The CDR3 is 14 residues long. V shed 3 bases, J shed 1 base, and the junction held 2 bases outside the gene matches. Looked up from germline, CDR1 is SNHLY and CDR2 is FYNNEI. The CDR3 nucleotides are TGTGCCAGCAGTGACCAGGGGGCATCCTACGAGCAGTACTTC. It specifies CASSDQGASYEQYF.

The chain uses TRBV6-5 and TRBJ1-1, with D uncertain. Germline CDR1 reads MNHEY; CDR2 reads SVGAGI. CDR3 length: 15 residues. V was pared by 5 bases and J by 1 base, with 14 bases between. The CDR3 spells CASSRELERNTEAFF. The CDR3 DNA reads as TGTGCCAGCAGTCGGGAACTTGAGCGGAACACTGAAGCTTTCTTT.

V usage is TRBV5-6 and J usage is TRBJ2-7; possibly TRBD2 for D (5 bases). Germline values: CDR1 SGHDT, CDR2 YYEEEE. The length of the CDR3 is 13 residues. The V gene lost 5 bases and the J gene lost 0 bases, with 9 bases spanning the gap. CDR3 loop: CASSRGNSYEQYF. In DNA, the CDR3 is TGTGCCAGCAGTCGGGGTAACTCCTACGAGCAGTACTTC.

The chain's CDR3 is CASSLGPGELFF. Written as DNA, the CDR3 is TGTGCCAGCAGCTTGGGGCCCGGGGAGCTGTTTTTT. The chain combines TRBV5-6 with TRBJ2-2; D uncertain. This CDR3 is built from 12 residues. Germline CDR1 and CDR2: SGHDT and YYEEEE. V shed 0 bases and J shed 6 bases, with 3 bases lying between them.

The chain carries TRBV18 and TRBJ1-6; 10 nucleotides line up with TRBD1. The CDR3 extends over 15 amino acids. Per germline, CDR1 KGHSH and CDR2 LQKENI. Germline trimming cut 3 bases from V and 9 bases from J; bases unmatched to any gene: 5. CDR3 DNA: TGTGCCAGCTCACCGGCCGGGACAGGGGCTTCACCCCTCCACTTT. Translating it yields CASSPAGTGASPLHF.